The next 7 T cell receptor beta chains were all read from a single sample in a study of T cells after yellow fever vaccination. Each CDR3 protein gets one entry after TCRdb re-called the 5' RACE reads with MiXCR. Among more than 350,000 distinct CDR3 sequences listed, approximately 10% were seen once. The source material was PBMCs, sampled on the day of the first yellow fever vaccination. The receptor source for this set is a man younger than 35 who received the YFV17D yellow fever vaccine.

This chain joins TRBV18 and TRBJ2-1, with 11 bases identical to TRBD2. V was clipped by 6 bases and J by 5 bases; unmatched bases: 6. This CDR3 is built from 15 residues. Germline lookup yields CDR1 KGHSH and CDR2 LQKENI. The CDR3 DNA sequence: TGTGCCAGCTCGTTGAGACTAGCGGGGAACAATGAGCAGTTCTTC. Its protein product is CASSLRLAGNNEQFF.

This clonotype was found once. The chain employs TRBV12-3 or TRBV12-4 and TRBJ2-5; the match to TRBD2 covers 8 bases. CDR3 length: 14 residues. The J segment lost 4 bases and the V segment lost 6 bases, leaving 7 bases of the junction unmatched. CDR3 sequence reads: CASSRGRGGETQYF. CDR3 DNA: TGTGCCAGCAGCCGTGGACGGGGGGGAGAGACCCAGTACTTC.

The CDR3 DNA follows: TGTGCCAGCAGCCAGACTAGCGGGGCTTCGAGAAGAGAGACCCAGTACTTC. Protein product: CASSQTSGASRRETQYF. The chain links TRBV7-8 to TRBJ2-5; 11 bases agree with TRBD2. V trimming: 5 bases; J trimming: 4 bases; junction bases outside the gene matches: 12. The CDR3 is 17 amino acids. Looked up from germline, CDR1 is SGHVS and CDR2 is FQNEAQ. Full variable domain (missing parts from reference TRBV7-8 and TRBJ2-5): GAGVSQSPRYKVAKRGQDVALRCDPISGHVSLFWYQQALGQGPEFLTYFQNEAQLDKSGLPSDRFFAERPEGSVSTLKIQRTQQEDSAVYLCASSQTSGASRRETQYFGPGTRLLVL.

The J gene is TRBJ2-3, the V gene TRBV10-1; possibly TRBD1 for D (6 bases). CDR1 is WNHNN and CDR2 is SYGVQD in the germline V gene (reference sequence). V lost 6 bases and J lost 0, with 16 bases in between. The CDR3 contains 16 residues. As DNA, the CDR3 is TGCGCCAGCAGGCAAAGGACCAGGGGTAGCACAGATACGCAGTATTTT. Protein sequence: CASRQRTRGSTDTQYF.

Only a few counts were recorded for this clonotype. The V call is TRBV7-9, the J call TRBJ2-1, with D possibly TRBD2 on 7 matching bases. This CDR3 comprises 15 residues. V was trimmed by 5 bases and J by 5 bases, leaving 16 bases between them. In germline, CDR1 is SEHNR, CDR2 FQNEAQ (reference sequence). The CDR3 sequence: CASSPRGGLHNEQFF. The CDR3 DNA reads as TGTGCCAGCAGCCCTAGGGGGGGTCTGCACAATGAGCAGTTCTTC.

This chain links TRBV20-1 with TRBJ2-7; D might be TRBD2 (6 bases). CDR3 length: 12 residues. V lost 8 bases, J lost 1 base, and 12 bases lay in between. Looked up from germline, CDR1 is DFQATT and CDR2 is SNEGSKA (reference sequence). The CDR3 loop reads CSSGDGSYEQYF. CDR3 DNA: TGCAGTTCGGGGGATGGGTCCTACGAGCAGTACTTC.

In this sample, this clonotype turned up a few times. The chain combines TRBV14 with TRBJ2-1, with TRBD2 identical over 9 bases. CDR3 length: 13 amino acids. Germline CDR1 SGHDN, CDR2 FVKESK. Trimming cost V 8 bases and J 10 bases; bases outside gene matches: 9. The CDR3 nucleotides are TGTGCCAGCGGAGTAGCGGGGGTCTACGAGCAGTTCTTC. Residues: CASGVAGVYEQFF.